The 18 T cell receptor beta chains reported below all come from one sample, sequenced in a study of T cells after yellow fever vaccination. TCRdb reprocessed the 5' RACE reads with MiXCR, giving one entry per CDR3 protein. Here the sample spans about 510,000 distinct CDR3 sequences, 21% being singletons. This specimen was PBMCs, taken 20 to 25 days after the first yellow fever vaccination. These receptors came from a man aged 18 to 30 who received the YFV17D yellow fever vaccine.

This clonotype was seen a handful of times. V usage is TRBV7-2 and J usage is TRBJ2-1, with D maybe TRBD1 (6 bases). This CDR3 spans 14 amino acids. Germline V gene sequence: CDR1 SGHTA, CDR2 FQGNSA. Trimming left V 3 bases short and J 2 bases short, with 8 bases between. CDR3 sequence (DNA): TGTGCCAGCAGCTTCAGGGGTACCTACAATGAGCAGTTCTTC. Translating gives CASSFRGTYNEQFF.

This clonotype came up a few times. The chain links TRBV7-9 to TRBJ1-2; D gene uncertain. The CDR3 is made up of 15 amino acids. V was pared by 3 bases and J by 1 base, with 12 bases between. Germline assignment: CDR1 SEHNR and CDR2 FQNEAQ (reference sequence). The CDR3 DNA sequence: TGTGCCAGCAGCTTCGGCGGTACATTTAACTATGGCTACACCTTC. This gives the protein CASSFGGTFNYGYTF.

The chain carries TRBV6-1 and TRBJ1-2; maybe TRBD1 (6 bases). Germline CDR1 MNHNS, CDR2 SASEGT. The CDR3 totals 16 residues. Trimming left V 4 bases short and J 4 bases short, with 19 bases between. Here the CDR3 DNA reads TGTGCCAGCAGTGGGGGGCAGTCCCTCGCCTTCTATGGCTACACCTTC. The encoded protein is CASSGGQSLAFYGYTF.

This clonotype occurred once. The chain has TRBV24-1 and TRBJ1-5; TRBD1 is a possible D gene (5 bases). V dropped 5 bases and J dropped 3 bases, with 7 bases sitting between them. The CDR3 loop spans 13 amino acids. Per the germline V gene, CDR1 is KGHDR and CDR2 is SFDVKD. The CDR3: CATSAGNNQPQHF. CDR3 DNA sequence: TGTGCCACCAGTGCAGGGAACAATCAGCCCCAGCATTTT.

CDR3 DNA sequence: TGTGCCAGCAGTTCCGGCCGAACTAGCACAGATACGCAGTATTTT. The encoded protein is CASSSGRTSTDTQYF. The chain joins TRBV12-3 or TRBV12-4 to TRBJ2-3; no firm D call. The CDR3 consists of 15 residues. Trimming shortened V by 4 bases and J by 0 bases, and 11 bases separated the two germline ends.

This clonotype occurred many times. This chain joins TRBV20-1 and TRBJ2-7; no definite D call. V was cut by 0 bases and J by 2 bases, with 8 bases left in between. CDR3 size: 13 residues. CDR1 DFQATT and CDR2 SNEGSKA come from the germline V gene (reference sequence). The CDR3 sequence: CSARDRATYEQYF. The CDR3 region has the DNA TGCAGTGCTAGAGATCGGGCAACCTACGAGCAGTACTTC.

The chain links TRBV7-2 to TRBJ2-6; a weak D match, TRBD2 (5 bases). The CDR3 runs to 14 residues. The V end lost 1 base, the J end lost 9 bases, and 10 bases lay between the germline ends. CDR1 and CDR2 from the germline V gene are SGHTA and FQGNSA. The CDR3 nucleotides are TGTGCCAGCAGCTTAGATACGGGAAGCAACGTCCTGACTTTC. Translated, it gives CASSLDTGSNVLTF.

This clonotype appeared a few times. This chain links TRBV10-3 with TRBJ1-5; D is uncertain. The CDR3 is 13 residues long. Germline values: CDR1 ENHRY, CDR2 SYGVKD. Trimming pared 8 bases from V and 0 bases from J, leaving 8 bases between. CDR3 in DNA: TGTGCCATCCAGCTTAATAGCAATCAGCCCCAGCATTTT. As protein: CAIQLNSNQPQHF.

The V call is TRBV18, the J call TRBJ2-7; D remains unclear. Germline CDR1 KGHSH, CDR2 LQKENI. This CDR3 contains 12 residues. V gave up 6 bases and J gave up 4 bases, with 10 bases separating them. In nucleotides, the CDR3 is TGTGCCAGCTCCCAAACCGAATACGAGCAGTACTTC. This codes for CASSQTEYEQYF. Full variable domain (remainder filled in from reference TRBV18 and TRBJ2-7): NAGVMQNPRHLVRRRGQEARLRCSPMKGHSHVYWYRQLPEEGLKFMVYLQKENIIDESGMPKERFSAEFPKEGPSILRIQQVVRGDSAAYFCASSQTEYEQYFGPGTRLTVT.

V and J are TRBV6-1 and TRBJ2-7; TRBD2 matches at 11 bases. In germline, CDR1 is MNHNS, CDR2 SASEGT. V was pared by 7 bases and J by 1 base, with 3 bases of the junction left unmatched. The CDR3 totals 14 residues. CDR3 loop: CASKLAGVSYEQYV. CDR3 nucleotide sequence: TGTGCCAGCAAACTAGCGGGGGTTTCCTACGAGCAGTACGTC.

The chain carries TRBV29-1 and TRBJ1-5; D perhaps matches TRBD1 (5 bases). Germline values: CDR1 SQVTM, CDR2 ANQGSEA. The CDR3 consists of 15 residues. V was cut by 6 bases and J by 7 bases, with 22 bases left in between. CDR3 nucleotide sequence: TGCAGCGTCTCGATTGAGGGCAGGGCGGACCAGCCCCAGCATTTT. As protein: CSVSIEGRADQPQHF.

This clonotype was seen a handful of times. Germline and junction disagree at one end, which may indicate a read error. The rearrangement links TRBV7-7 to TRBJ2-5, with a possible D match to TRBD2 (5 bases). This CDR3 is built from 15 residues. From germline, CDR1 is SSHAT and CDR2 FNYEAQ (reference sequence). The CDR3 bases are TGTGCTAGCAGCCCCCTAGGGAGTCTACGGGAGACCCAGTACTTC. This sequence encodes CASSPLGSLRETQYF.

The genes are TRBV29-1 and TRBJ2-1, with D uncertain. The germline V and J ends were trimmed by 5 bases and 9 bases, with 8 bases remaining between them. The germline V gene has CDR1 SQVTM and CDR2 ANQGSEA. The CDR3 sequence is 10 residues long. The CDR3 DNA follows: TGCAGCGTTTATCCCGCTGAGCAGTTCTTC. Its protein product is CSVYPAEQFF.

The chain recombines TRBV7-9 with TRBJ1-2, with a weak D call TRBD1 (5 bases). Between the trimmed V and J ends, which lost 4 bases and 5 bases, there was a span of 14 bases. This CDR3 is built from 14 residues. CDR1 is SEHNR and CDR2 is FQNEAQ in the germline V gene (reference sequence). As DNA, the CDR3 is TGTGCCAGCAGCTCTGATGATAGGGGATATGGCTACACCTTC. Residues: CASSSDDRGYGYTF.

This clonotype has just a few counts. This sequence joins TRBV24-1 and TRBJ2-3; TRBD2 is a possible D gene (5 bases). Looked up from germline, CDR1 is KGHDR and CDR2 is SFDVKD. The CDR3 extends over 14 amino acids. The V end lost 3 bases, the J end lost 4 bases, and 10 bases lay between the germline ends. This CDR3 is CATSDPGGPDTQYF. Here the CDR3 DNA reads TGTGCCACCAGTGATCCAGGAGGTCCAGATACGCAGTATTTT.

This clonotype was counted between two and nine times. V gene TRBV12-3 or TRBV12-4 combines with J gene TRBJ2-3, with 12 bases fitting TRBD2. Unmatched junction bases numbered 3, after V lost 5 bases and J lost 3 bases. CDR3 length: 15 amino acids. CDR3 amino acids: CASSTSGGPTDTQYF. DNA for the CDR3: TGTGCCAGCAGTACTAGCGGGGGGCCGACAGATACGCAGTATTTT.

V gene TRBV7-2 combines with J gene TRBJ1-2; perhaps TRBD1 as D (5 bases). The CDR3 contains 15 residues. Per germline, CDR1 SGHTA and CDR2 FQGNSA. The germline V and J ends were trimmed by 1 base and 8 bases, with 17 bases remaining between them. The CDR3 protein is CASSLDVTVRRGYTF. The DNA of the CDR3 is TGTGCCAGCAGCTTAGATGTGACAGTTCGGCGGGGCTACACCTTC.

This clonotype was counted many times. The chain combines TRBV29-1 with TRBJ2-1; TRBD1 might be the D (6 bases). The CDR3 has 12 amino acids. The V gene lost 4 bases and the J gene lost 7 bases, with 11 bases spanning the gap. CDR1 and CDR2 from the germline V gene are SQVTM and ANQGSEA. CDR3 sequence reads: CSVVRGGNEQFF. CDR3 DNA sequence: TGCAGCGTTGTCAGGGGTGGAAATGAGCAGTTCTTC.